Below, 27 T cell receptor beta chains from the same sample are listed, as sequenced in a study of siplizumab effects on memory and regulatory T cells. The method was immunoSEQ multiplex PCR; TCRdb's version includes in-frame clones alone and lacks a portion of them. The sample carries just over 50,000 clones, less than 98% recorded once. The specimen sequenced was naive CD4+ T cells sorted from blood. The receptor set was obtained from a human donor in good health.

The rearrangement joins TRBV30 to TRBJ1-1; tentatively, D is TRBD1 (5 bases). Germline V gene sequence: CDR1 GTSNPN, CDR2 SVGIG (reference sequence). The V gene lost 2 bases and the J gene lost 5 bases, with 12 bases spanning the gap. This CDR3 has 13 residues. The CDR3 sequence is CAWSSPGRTEAFF. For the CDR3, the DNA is TGTGCCTGGAGTAGTCCAGGGCGAACTGAAGCTTTCTTT.

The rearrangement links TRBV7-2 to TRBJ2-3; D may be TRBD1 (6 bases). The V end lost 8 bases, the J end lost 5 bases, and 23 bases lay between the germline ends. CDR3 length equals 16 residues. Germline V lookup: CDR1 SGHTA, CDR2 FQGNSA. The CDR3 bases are TGTGCCAGCCTAAGAGGGGGTAGGGGGAGTGGAGATACGCAGTATTTT. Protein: CASLRGGRGSGDTQYF.

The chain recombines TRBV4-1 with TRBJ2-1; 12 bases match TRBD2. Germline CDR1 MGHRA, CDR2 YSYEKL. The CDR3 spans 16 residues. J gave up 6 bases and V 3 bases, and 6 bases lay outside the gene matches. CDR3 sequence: CASSHGRLAGVNEQFF. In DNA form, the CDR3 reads TGCGCCAGCAGCCATGGTAGACTAGCGGGAGTCAATGAGCAGTTCTTC.

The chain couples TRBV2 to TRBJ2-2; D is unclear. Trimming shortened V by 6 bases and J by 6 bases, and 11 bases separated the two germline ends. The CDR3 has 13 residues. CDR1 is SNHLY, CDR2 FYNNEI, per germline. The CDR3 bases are TGTGCCAGCAGGACTTCGGAAGCCGGGGAGCTGTTTTTT. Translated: CASRTSEAGELFF.

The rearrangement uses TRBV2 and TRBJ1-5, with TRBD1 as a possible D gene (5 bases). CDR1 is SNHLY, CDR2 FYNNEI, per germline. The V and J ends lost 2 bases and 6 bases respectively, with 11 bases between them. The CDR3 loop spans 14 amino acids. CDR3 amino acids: CASSEHRGSQPQHF. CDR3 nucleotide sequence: TGTGCCAGCAGTGAACATCGGGGGAGTCAGCCCCAGCATTTT.

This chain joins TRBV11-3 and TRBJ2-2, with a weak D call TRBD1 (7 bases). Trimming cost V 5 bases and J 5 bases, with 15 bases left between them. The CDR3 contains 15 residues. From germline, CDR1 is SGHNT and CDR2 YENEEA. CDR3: CASSQRRGRTGELFF. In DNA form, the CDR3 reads TGTGCCAGCAGCCAGCGGAGGGGGCGAACCGGGGAGCTGTTTTTT.

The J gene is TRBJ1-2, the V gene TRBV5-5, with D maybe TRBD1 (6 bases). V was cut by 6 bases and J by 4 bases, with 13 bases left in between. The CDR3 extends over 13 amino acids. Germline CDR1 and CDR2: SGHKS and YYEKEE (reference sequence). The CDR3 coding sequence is TGTGCCAGCATACAGGGTTTGAGCTATGGCTACACCTTC. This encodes CASIQGLSYGYTF.

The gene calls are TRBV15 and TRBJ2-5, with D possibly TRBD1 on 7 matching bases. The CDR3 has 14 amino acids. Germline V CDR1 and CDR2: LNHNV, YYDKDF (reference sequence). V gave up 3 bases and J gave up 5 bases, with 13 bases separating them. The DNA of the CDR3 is TGTGCCACCAGCAGGGGGGGACAGATGGAGACCCAGTACTTC. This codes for CATSRGGQMETQYF.

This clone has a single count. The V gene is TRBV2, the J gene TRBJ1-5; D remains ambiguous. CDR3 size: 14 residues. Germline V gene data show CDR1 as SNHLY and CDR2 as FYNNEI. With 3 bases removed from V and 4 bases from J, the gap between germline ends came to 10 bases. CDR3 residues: CASSEVAENQPQHF. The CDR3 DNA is TGTGCCAGCAGTGAGGTGGCAGAGAATCAGCCCCAGCATTTT.

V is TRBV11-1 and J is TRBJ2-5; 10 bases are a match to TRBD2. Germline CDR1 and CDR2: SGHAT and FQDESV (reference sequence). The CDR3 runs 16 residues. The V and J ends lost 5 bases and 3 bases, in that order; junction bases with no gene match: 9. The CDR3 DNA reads TGTGCCAGCAGCCTAAAAACCGGACTAGCGGAAGAGACCCAGTACTTC. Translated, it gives CASSLKTGLAEETQYF.

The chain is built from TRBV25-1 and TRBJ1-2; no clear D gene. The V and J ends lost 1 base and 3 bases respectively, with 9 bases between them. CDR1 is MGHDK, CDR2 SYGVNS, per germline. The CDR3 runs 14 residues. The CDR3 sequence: CASSEFNTHYGYTF. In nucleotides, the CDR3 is TGTGCCAGCAGTGAATTTAACACCCACTATGGCTACACCTTC.

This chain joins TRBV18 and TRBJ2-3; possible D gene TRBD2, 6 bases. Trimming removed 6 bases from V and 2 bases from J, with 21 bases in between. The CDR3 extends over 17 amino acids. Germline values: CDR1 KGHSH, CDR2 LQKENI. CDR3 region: CASSDLGRSLVTDTQYF. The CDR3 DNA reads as TGTGCCAGCTCCGATCTAGGGAGGTCCCTCGTCACAGATACGCAGTATTTT.

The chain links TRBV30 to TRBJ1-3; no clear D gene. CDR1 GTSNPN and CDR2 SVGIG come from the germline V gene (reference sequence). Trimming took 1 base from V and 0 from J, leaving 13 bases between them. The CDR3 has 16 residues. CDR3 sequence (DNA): TGTGCCTGGAGTGCCCTCCGGCCGAGCTCTGGAAACACCATATATTTT. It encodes CAWSALRPSSGNTIYF.

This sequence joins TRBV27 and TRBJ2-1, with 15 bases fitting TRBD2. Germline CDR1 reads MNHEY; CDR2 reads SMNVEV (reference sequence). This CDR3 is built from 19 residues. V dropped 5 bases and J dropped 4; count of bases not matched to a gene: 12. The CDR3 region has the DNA TGTGCCAGCAGTCCACCCCGGACTAGCGGGAGGGCCGCGTACAATGAGCAGTTCTTC. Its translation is CASSPPRTSGRAAYNEQFF.

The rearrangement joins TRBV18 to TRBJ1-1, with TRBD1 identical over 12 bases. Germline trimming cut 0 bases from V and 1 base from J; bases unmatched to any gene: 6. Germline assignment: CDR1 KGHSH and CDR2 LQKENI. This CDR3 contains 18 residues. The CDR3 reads CASSPPGTGGLRNTEAFF. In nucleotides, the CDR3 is TGTGCCAGCTCACCACCTGGGACAGGGGGCTTGAGGAACACTGAAGCTTTCTTT.

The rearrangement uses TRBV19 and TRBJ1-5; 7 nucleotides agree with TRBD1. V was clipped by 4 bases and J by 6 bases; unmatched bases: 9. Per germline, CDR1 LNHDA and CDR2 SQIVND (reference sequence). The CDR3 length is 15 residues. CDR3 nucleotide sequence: TGTGCCAGTAGTACAACAGGGGCCCTAGTTCAGCCCCAGCATTTT. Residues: CASSTTGALVQPQHF.

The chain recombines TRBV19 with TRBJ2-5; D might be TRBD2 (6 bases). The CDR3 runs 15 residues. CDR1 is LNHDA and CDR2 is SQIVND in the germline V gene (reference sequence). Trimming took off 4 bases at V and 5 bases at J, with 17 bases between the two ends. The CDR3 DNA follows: TGTGCCAGTAGTACCTCCGGGACTCATAGGGAGACCCAGTACTTC. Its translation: CASSTSGTHRETQYF.

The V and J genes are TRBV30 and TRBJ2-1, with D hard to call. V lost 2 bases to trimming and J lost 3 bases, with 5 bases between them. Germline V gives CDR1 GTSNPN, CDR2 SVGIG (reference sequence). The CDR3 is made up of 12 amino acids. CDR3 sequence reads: CAWSRGYNEQFF. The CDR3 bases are TGTGCCTGGAGTAGAGGCTACAATGAGCAGTTCTTC.

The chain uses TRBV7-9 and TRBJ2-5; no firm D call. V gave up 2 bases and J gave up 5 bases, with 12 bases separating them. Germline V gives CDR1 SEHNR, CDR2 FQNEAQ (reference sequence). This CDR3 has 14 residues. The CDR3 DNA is TGTGCCAGCAGCTTATTCCGACACCGGGAGACCCAGTACTTC. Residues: CASSLFRHRETQYF.

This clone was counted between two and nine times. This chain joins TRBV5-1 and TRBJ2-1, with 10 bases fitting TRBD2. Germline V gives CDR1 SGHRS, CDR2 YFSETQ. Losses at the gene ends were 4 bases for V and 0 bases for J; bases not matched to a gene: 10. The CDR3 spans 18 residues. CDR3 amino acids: CASSPSKGTSDSYNEQFF. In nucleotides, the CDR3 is TGCGCCAGCAGCCCCTCAAAGGGGACTAGCGACTCCTACAATGAGCAGTTCTTC.

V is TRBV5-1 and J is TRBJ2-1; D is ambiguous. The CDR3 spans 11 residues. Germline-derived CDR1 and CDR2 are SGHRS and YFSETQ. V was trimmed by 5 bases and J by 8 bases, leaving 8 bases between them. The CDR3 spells CASSTSYEQFF. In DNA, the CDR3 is TGCGCCAGCAGTACAAGCTATGAGCAGTTCTTC. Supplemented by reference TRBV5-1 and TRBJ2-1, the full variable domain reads KAGVTQTPRYLIKTRGQQVTLSCSPISGHRSVSWYQQTPGQGLQFLFEYFSETQRNKGNFPGRFSGRQFSNSRSEMNVSTLELGDSALYLCASSTSYEQFFGPGTRLTVL.

CDR3 bases: TGTGCCAGTAGTATCTTATTCGTAGGTCCTATGAACACTGAAGCTTTCTTT. Translated, it gives CASSILFVGPMNTEAFF. The rearrangement joins TRBV19 to TRBJ1-1, with no clear D. V dropped 3 bases and J dropped 0 bases, with 17 bases sitting between them. CDR1 and CDR2 (germline): LNHDA, SQIVND (reference sequence). This CDR3 comprises 17 residues. The full variable domain, rest sourced from reference TRBV19 and TRBJ1-1, is DGGITQSPKYLFRKEGQNVTLSCEQNLNHDAMYWYRQDPGQGLRLIYYSQIVNDFQKGDIAEGYSVSREKKESFPLTVTSAQKNPTAFYLCASSILFVGPMNTEAFFGQGTRLTVV.

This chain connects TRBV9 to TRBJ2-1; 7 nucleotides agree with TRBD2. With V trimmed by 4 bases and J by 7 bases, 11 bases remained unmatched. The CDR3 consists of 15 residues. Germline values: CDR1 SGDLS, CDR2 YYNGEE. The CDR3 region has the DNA TGTGCCAGCAGCCCAACTAGGGAGGGATGGAATGAGCAGTTCTTC. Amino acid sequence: CASSPTREGWNEQFF.

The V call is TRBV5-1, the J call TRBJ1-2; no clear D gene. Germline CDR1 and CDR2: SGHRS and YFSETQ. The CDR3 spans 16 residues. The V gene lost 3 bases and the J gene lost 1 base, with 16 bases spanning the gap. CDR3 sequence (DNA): TGCGCCAGCAGCTCCAGCAAGGTGACGGATAACTATGGCTACACCTTC. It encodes CASSSSKVTDNYGYTF.

This CDR3 reads CASSLRGSPPKDEQFF. CDR3 nucleotide sequence: TGCGCCAGCAGCTTGAGGGGCAGCCCACCAAAAGATGAGCAGTTCTTC. The rearrangement links TRBV5-1 to TRBJ2-1; a possible D gene is TRBD1 (5 bases). The CDR3 runs 16 residues. The V gene's germline CDR1 is SGHRS and CDR2 YFSETQ. The V end lost 1 base, the J end lost 8 bases, and 19 bases lay between the germline ends. Using reference TRBV5-1 and TRBJ2-1 for the parts outside the CDR3, the full variable domain is KAGVTQTPRYLIKTRGQQVTLSCSPISGHRSVSWYQQTPGQGLQFLFEYFSETQRNKGNFPGRFSGRQFSNSRSEMNVSTLELGDSALYLCASSLRGSPPKDEQFFGPGTRLTVL.

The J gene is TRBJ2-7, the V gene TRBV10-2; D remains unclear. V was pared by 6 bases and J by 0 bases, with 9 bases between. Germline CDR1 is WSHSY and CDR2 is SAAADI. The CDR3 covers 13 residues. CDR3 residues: CASRGPGSYEQYF. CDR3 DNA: TGCGCCAGCAGGGGCCCGGGCTCCTACGAGCAGTACTTC.

The CDR3 coding sequence is TGTGCCAGCAGACAGTACAATGAGCAGTTCTTC. It specifies CASRQYNEQFF. The chain employs TRBV6-6 and TRBJ2-1, with no clear D. CDR1 and CDR2 from the germline V gene are MNHNY and SVGAGI (reference sequence). The CDR3 runs 11 residues. Trimming stripped 6 bases from V and 4 bases from J, with 4 bases between.